This is a list of T cell receptor beta chains from one sample in a study of blood T cells in healthy people across ages. In TCRdb, the 5' RACE reads were re-called with MiXCR into one record per CDR3 protein. The data hold about 1.1 million distinct CDR3 sequences, with 35% to 40% observed a single time. The source material was blood. The receptors stem from a man aged 18 to 29 in good health. The CDR3 runs from the conserved cysteine through the conserved F or W. D genes are given only for firm matches. The size field is filled for only some rows; it gives once, few, many or a size class.

length: 12; J: TRBJ2-4; size: few; D: -; V: TRBV6-2/TRBV6-3; DNA: TGTGCCAGCCAAAGGGTCGGGGGCATTCAGTACTTC; CDR3: CASQRVGGIQYF
length: 15; J: TRBJ2-7; size: many; D: TRBD1; V: TRBV7-9; DNA: TGTGCCAGCAGCCAACCGGGACAGGGGTTAAACGAGCAGTACTTC; CDR3: CASSQPGQGLNEQYF
length: 18; J: TRBJ2-1; size: -; D: TRBD2; V: TRBV4-3; DNA: TGCGCCAGCAGCCCTAGGACTAGCGGGGGACCAGCTTACAATGAGCAGTTCTTC; CDR3: CASSPRTSGGPAYNEQFF
length: 17; J: TRBJ2-6; size: -; D: -; V: TRBV7-9; DNA: TGTGCCAGCAGCTATTCCACAGGTGGCTCTGGGGCCAACGTCCTGACTTTC; CDR3: CASSYSTGGSGANVLTF
length: 15; J: TRBJ1-5; size: few; D: TRBD1; V: TRBV12-3/TRBV12-4; DNA: TGTGCCAGCAGTTTATACAGGGGCTACAATCAGCCCCAGCATTTT; CDR3: CASSLYRGYNQPQHF
length: 14; J: TRBJ2-7; size: -; D: -; V: TRBV21-1; DNA: TGTGCCAGCAGCGAAAGGGGGATTTGGCGGGAGCAGTACTTC; CDR3: CASSERGIWREQYF
length: 15; J: TRBJ2-1; size: -; D: -; V: TRBV27; DNA: TGTGCCAGCAGTTTAAAGGGGGGCCCCTACAATGAGCAGTTCTTC; CDR3: CASSLKGGPYNEQFF
length: 12; J: TRBJ2-1; size: -; D: -; V: TRBV3-1; DNA: TGTGCCAGCAGCCATTTGGACGGAGCCCAGTTCTTC; CDR3: CASSHLDGAQFF
length: 13; J: TRBJ2-7; size: -; D: -; V: TRBV5-1; DNA: TGCGCCAGCAGCTTGTCCAGGGGCATTGAGCAGTACTTC; CDR3: CASSLSRGIEQYF
length: 13; J: TRBJ2-1; size: few; D: -; V: TRBV20-1; DNA: TGCAGTGCTAGCGTAGGCCCGTTTGGTGAGCAGTTCTTC; CDR3: CSASVGPFGEQFF
length: 16; J: TRBJ2-7; size: -; D: TRBD2; V: TRBV4-2; DNA: TGTGCCAGCAGCCAAGGTTCCCTAGCGGGGGCCTACGAGCAGTACTTC; CDR3: CASSQGSLAGAYEQYF
length: 13; J: TRBJ1-2; size: -; D: -; V: TRBV3-1; DNA: TGTGCCAGCAGCCGGGGTCCGGGATCGGCTCACACCTTC; CDR3: CASSRGPGSAHTF
length: 11; J: TRBJ2-3; size: many; D: -; V: TRBV12-3/TRBV12-4; DNA: TGTGCCAGCAGTTTGGGGCGGACGCAGTATTTT; CDR3: CASSLGRTQYF
length: 16; J: TRBJ2-3; size: -; D: TRBD1; V: TRBV20-1; DNA: TGCAGTGCTAGCTTAAACAGGGGCTTATACACAGATACGCAGTATTTT; CDR3: CSASLNRGLYTDTQYF
length: 13; J: TRBJ1-5; size: few; D: -; V: TRBV6-5; DNA: TGTGCCAGCAGTCCGGGGAAAGATCAGCCCCAGCATTTT; CDR3: CASSPGKDQPQHF
length: 14; J: TRBJ2-5; size: -; D: -; V: TRBV10-3; DNA: TGTGCCATCAGTGAGTCGACTTATTCCGGGGAGCCGTACTTC; CDR3: CAISESTYSGEPYF
length: 17; J: TRBJ2-5; size: -; D: -; V: TRBV10-3; DNA: TGTGCCATCAGTGAAAAGGAAGTCTGGGGAGTTCGAGAGACCCAGTACTTC; CDR3: CAISEKEVWGVRETQYF